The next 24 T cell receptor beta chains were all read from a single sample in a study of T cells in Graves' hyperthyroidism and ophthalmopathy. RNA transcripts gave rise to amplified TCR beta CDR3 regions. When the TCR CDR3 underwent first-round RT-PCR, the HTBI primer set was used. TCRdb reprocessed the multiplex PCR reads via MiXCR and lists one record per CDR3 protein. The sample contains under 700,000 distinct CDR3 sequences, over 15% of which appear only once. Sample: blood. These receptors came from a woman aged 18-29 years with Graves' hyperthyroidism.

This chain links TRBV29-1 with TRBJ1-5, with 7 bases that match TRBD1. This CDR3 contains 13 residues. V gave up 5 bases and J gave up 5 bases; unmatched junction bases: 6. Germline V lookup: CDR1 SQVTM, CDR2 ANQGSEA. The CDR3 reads CSVRQGWDQPQHF. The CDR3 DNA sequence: TGCAGCGTTCGACAGGGTTGGGATCAGCCCCAGCATTTT.

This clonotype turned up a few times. CDR3: CASSEGVYQPQHF. The CDR3 bases are TGTGCCAGCTCGGAGGGGGTATATCAGCCCCAGCATTTT. This chain joins TRBV18 and TRBJ1-5; D possibly corresponds to TRBD1 (6 bases). This CDR3 is 13 amino acids long. From germline, CDR1 is KGHSH and CDR2 LQKENI. V lost 6 bases and J 5 bases, leaving 11 bases between the germline ends. Complete variable domain (other parts from reference TRBV18 and TRBJ1-5): NAGVMQNPRHLVRRRGQEARLRCSPMKGHSHVYWYRQLPEEGLKFMVYLQKENIIDESGMPKERFSAEFPKEGPSILRIQQVVRGDSAAYFCASSEGVYQPQHFGDGTRLSIL.

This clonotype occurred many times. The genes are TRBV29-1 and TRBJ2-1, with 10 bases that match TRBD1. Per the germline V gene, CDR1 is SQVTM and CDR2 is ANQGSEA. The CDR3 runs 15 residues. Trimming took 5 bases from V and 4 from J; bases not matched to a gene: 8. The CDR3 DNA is TGCAGCGTTACGGGACAGGGGCGAACTTACAATGAGCAGTTCTTC. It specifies CSVTGQGRTYNEQFF.

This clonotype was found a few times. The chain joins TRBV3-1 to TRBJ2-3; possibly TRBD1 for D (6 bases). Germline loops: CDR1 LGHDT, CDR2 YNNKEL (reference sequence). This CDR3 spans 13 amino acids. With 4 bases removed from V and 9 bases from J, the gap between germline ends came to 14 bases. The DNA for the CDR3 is TGTGCCAGCAGCCCCGGGGAGAGGGGGACGCAGTATTTT. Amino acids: CASSPGERGTQYF.

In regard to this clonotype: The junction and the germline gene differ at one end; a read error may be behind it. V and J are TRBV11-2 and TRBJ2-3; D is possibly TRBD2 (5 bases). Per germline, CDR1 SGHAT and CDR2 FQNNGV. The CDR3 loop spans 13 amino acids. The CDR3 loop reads CASSLSSRDTQYF. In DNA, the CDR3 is TGTGCCAGCAGCTTATCTAGCAGAGATACGCAGTATTTT.

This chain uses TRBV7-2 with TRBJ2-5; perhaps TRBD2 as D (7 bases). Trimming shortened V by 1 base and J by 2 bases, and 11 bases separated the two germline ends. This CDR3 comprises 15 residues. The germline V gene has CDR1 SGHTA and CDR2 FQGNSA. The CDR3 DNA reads TGTGCCAGCAGCTTAGGGGGGGGCTCACAAGAGACCCAGTACTTC. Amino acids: CASSLGGGSQETQYF.

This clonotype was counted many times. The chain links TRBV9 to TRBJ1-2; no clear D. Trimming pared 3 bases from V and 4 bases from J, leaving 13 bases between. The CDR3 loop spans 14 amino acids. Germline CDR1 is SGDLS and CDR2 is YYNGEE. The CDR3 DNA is TGTGCCAGCAGCGCCGCATACAGATCCTATGGCTACACCTTC. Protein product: CASSAAYRSYGYTF.

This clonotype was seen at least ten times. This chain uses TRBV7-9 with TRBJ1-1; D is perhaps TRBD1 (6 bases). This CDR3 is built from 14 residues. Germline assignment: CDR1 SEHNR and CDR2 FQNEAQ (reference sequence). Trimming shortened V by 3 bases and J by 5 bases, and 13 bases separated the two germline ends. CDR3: CASSFGGGWTEAFF. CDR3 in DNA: TGTGCCAGCAGCTTCGGGGGCGGATGGACTGAAGCTTTCTTT.

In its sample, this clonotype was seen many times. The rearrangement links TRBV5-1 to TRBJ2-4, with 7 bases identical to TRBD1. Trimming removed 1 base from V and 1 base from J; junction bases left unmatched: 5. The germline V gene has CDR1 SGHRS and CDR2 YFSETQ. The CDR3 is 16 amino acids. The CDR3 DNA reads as TGCGCCAGCAGCTTGTGGACAGGAGCGGCCAAAAACATTCAGTACTTC. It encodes CASSLWTGAAKNIQYF.

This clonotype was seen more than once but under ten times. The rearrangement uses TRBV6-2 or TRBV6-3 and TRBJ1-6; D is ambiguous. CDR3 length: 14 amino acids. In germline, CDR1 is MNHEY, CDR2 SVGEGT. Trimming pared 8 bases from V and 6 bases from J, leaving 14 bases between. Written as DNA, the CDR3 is TGTGCCAGCTCCGGAGAGACCAGTAATTCACCCCTCCACTTT. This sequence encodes CASSGETSNSPLHF.

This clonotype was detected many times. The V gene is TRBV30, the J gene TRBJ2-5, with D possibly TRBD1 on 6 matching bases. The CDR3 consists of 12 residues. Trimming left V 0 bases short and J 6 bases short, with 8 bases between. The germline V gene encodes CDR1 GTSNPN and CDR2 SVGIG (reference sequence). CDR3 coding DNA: TGTGCCTGGAGTGTACAGGGTCAGACCCAGTACTTC. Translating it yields CAWSVQGQTQYF.

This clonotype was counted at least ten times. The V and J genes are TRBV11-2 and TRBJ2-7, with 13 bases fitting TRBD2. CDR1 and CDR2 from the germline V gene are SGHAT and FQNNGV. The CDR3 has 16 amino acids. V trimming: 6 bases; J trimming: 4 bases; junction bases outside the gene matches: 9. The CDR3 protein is CASSPGLAGIFYEQYF. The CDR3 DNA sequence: TGTGCCAGCAGTCCGGGACTAGCGGGAATTTTTTACGAGCAGTACTTC. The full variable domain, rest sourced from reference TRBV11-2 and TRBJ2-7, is EAGVAQSPRYKIIEKRQSVAFWCNPISGHATLYWYQQILGQGPKLLIQFQNNGVVDDSQLPKDRFSAERLKGVDSTLKIQPAKLEDSAVYLCASSPGLAGIFYEQYFGPGTRLTVT.

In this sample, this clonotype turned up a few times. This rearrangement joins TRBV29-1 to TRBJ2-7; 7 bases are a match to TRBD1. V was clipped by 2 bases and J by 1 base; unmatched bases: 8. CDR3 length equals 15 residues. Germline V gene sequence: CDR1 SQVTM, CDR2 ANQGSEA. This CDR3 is CSVERWGRGSYEQYF. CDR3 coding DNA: TGCAGCGTTGAACGGTGGGGCAGGGGGTCCTACGAGCAGTACTTC.

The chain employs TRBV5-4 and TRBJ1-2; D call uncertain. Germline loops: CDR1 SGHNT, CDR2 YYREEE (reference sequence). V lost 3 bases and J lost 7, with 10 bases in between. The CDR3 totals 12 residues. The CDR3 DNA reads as TGTGCCAGCAGCTGGCAGGAGGGTGGCTACACCTTC. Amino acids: CASSWQEGGYTF.

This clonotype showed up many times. Here the CDR3 reads CASSSDLVGTEAFF. DNA of the CDR3: TGCGCCAGCAGCTCCGACCTCGTGGGCACTGAAGCTTTCTTT. The J gene is TRBJ1-1, the V gene TRBV5-1; D is uncertain. V lost 3 bases, J lost 4 bases, and 13 bases lay in between. The CDR3 extends over 14 amino acids. Looked up from germline, CDR1 is SGHRS and CDR2 is YFSETQ.

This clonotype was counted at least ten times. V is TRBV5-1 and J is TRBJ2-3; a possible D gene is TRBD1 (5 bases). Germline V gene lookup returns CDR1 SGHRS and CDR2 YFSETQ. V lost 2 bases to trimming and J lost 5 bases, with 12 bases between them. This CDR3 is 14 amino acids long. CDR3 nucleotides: TGCGCCAGCAGCTTACCTACAGGTCAAGATACGCAGTATTTT. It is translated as CASSLPTGQDTQYF.

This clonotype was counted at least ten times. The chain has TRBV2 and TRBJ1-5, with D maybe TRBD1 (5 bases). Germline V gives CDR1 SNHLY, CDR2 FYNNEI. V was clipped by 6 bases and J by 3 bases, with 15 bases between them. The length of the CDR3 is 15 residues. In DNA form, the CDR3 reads TGTGCCAGCAGGGAGGAGAGGGGCAACAATCAGCCCCAGCATTTT. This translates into CASREERGNNQPQHF.

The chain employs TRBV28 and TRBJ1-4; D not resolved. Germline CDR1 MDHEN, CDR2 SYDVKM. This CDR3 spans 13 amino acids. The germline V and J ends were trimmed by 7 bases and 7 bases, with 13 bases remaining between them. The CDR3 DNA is TGTGCCAGCACCTGGGAGGGTGGTGAAAAACTGTTTTTT. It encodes CASTWEGGEKLFF.

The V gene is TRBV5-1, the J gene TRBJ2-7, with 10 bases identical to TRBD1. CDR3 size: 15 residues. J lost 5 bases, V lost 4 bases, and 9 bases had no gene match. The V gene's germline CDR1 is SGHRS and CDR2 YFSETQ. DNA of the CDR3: TGCGCCAGCAGCGAGGGACAGGGGTTTGGGAACGAGCAGTACTTC. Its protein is CASSEGQGFGNEQYF.

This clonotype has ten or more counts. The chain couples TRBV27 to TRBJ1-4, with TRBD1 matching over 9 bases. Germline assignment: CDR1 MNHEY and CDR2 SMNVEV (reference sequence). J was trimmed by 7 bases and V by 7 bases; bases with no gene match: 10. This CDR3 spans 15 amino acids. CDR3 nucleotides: TGTGCCAGCACTTCTCCGGGACAGGGCTTTGAAAAACTGTTTTTT. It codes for CASTSPGQGFEKLFF.

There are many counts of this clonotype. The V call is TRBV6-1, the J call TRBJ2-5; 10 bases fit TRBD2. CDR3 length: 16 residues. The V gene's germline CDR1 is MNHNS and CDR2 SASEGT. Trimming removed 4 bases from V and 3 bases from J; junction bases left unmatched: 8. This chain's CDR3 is CASSVSPGLAKETQYF. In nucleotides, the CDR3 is TGTGCCAGCAGTGTCAGCCCGGGACTAGCGAAAGAGACCCAGTACTTC.

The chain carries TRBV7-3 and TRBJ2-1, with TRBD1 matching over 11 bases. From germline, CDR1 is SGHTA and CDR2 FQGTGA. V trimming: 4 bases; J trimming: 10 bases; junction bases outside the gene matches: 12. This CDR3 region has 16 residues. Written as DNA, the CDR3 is TGTGCCAGCAGCTCTGGACAGGGGGCCGGGTGGTGGGAGCAGTTCTTC. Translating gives CASSSGQGAGWWEQFF.

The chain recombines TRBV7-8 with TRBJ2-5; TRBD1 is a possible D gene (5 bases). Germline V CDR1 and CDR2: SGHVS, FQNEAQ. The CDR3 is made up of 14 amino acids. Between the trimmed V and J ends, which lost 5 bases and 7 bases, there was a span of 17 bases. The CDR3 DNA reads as TGTGCCAGCAGCACGGACAAAATGGTAGCGACCCAGTACTTC. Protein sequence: CASSTDKMVATQYF.

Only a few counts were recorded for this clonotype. CDR3 coding DNA: TGTGCCATCAGTGAGGTAGGGAACGTGGAGACCCAGTACTTC. Its translation is CAISEVGNVETQYF. This chain joins TRBV10-3 and TRBJ2-5, with D unclear. This CDR3 has 14 residues. V was cut by 2 bases and J by 5 bases, with 12 bases left in between. The germline CDR1 and CDR2 sequences are ENHRY and SYGVKD.